Listed here are 11 T cell receptor beta chains from one sample, sequenced in a study of cytomegalovirus exposure and HLA in healthy donors (dated by TCRdb to about 2017). Library preparation was by the immunoSEQ multiplex PCR assay. A mixture of 60 forward primers for TCR Vbeta segments and 13 reverse primers for TCR Jbeta segments was used in the multiplex PCR. As stored in TCRdb, this immuneACCESS dataset retains in-frame rearrangements with V and J assigned. A fraction of the clones does not appear; measured against another copy, unresolved V genes explain less than half of the discrepancy, and the remainder lacks a known reason. For this sample the table gives more than 110,000 clones, of which 70% to 80% were detected only once. Clones ranked in the top ten supply 8.8% of the sample. The material sequenced was PBMCs. The origin of the receptors is a woman aged 50 to 60 in good health and CMV-seropositive.

The chain uses TRBV7-8 and TRBJ1-2, with D maybe TRBD1 (6 bases). Germline V gene data show CDR1 as SGHVS and CDR2 as FQNEAQ. The CDR3 extends over 14 amino acids. Trimming stripped 1 base from V and 7 bases from J, with 13 bases between. CDR3 residues: CASSLEFTRGGYTF. The CDR3 coding sequence is TGTGCCAGCAGCTTAGAATTTACCAGGGGTGGCTACACCTTC. The variable domain in full, completed from reference TRBV7-8 and TRBJ1-2, reads GAGVSQSPRYKVAKRGQDVALRCDPISGHVSLFWYQQALGQGPEFLTYFQNEAQLDKSGLPSDRFFAERPEGSVSTLKIQRTQQEDSAVYLCASSLEFTRGGYTFGSGTRLTVV.

The chain uses TRBV7-2 and TRBJ2-3, with 15 bases that match TRBD2. CDR3 length equals 17 residues. Germline-derived CDR1 and CDR2 are SGHTA and FQGNSA. With V trimmed by 8 bases and J by 0 bases, 6 bases remained unmatched. CDR3 coding DNA: TGTGCCAGCCGTGGACTAGCGGGGGGGCGGAGCACAGATACGCAGTATTTT. It specifies CASRGLAGGRSTDTQYF.

This clone appeared once. V and J are TRBV10-3 and TRBJ2-2; 7 bases fit TRBD1. The CDR3 spans 16 residues. Germline-derived CDR1 and CDR2 are ENHRY and SYGVKD. V lost 3 bases and J lost 6; bases outside the gene matches: 10. CDR3 bases: TGTGCCATCAGTGATGGGGAGACAGGGTTAGCCGGGGAGCTGTTTTTT. Protein product: CAISDGETGLAGELFF.

The chain recombines TRBV18 with TRBJ1-2, with D perhaps TRBD1 (5 bases). The V end lost 4 bases, the J end lost 8 bases, and 20 bases lay between the germline ends. Germline loops: CDR1 KGHSH, CDR2 LQKENI. The CDR3 contains 15 residues. CDR3 protein: CASSLIGTDRRGYTF. CDR3 nucleotide sequence: TGTGCCAGCTCACTGATTGGGACTGATCGGCGGGGCTACACCTTC. Complete variable domain (other parts from reference TRBV18 and TRBJ1-2): NAGVMQNPRHLVRRRGQEARLRCSPMKGHSHVYWYRQLPEEGLKFMVYLQKENIIDESGMPKERFSAEFPKEGPSILRIQQVVRGDSAAYFCASSLIGTDRRGYTFGSGTRLTVV.

This rearrangement joins TRBV29-1 to TRBJ2-5; D may be TRBD1 (5 bases). Germline values: CDR1 SQVTM, CDR2 ANQGSEA. Deletions cut 7 bases from V and 2 bases from J, with 11 bases between. The CDR3 has 12 amino acids. The CDR3 DNA follows: TGCAGCGACCGACAGCCACAAGAGACCCAGTACTTC. Amino acids: CSDRQPQETQYF.

The rearrangement uses TRBV11-2 and TRBJ2-4, with D unresolved. This CDR3 has 15 amino acids. CDR1 and CDR2 (germline): SGHAT, FQNNGV. Trimming took off 5 bases at V and 1 base at J, with 12 bases between the two ends. This CDR3 is CASSVQPRAKNIQYF. CDR3 DNA sequence: TGTGCCAGCAGCGTACAACCGAGGGCCAAAAACATTCAGTACTTC. The variable domain in full, completed from reference TRBV11-2 and TRBJ2-4, reads EAGVAQSPRYKIIEKRQSVAFWCNPISGHATLYWYQQILGQGPKLLIQFQNNGVVDDSQLPKDRFSAERLKGVDSTLKIQPAKLEDSAVYLCASSVQPRAKNIQYFGAGTRLSVL.

The chain links TRBV7-3 to TRBJ2-2, with 9 bases lining up with TRBD2. Germline CDR1 SGHTA, CDR2 FQGTGA. V gave up 5 bases and J gave up 0 bases; unmatched junction bases: 1. The CDR3 totals 15 residues. The DNA of the CDR3 is TGTGCCAGCAGCCGCGGGGGGGCGAACACCGGGGAGCTGTTTTTT. This gives the protein CASSRGGANTGELFF.

The V gene is TRBV7-9, the J gene TRBJ2-1; tentative D call: TRBD2 (6 bases). The CDR3 totals 15 residues. Germline assignment: CDR1 SEHNR and CDR2 FQNEAQ (reference sequence). The V end was cut by 5 bases, the J end by 9 bases, with 20 bases between. The CDR3, as DNA: TGTGCCAGCAGCCCAGATGGGAGGTATGGGGGTGAGCAGTTCTTC. Translating it yields CASSPDGRYGGEQFF.

The chain is built from TRBV28 and TRBJ2-5; 7 positions agree with TRBD2. TRBJ2-7 matches the DNA end more closely, so the J call is doubtful. The CDR3 length is 15 residues. Per the germline V gene, CDR1 is MDHEN and CDR2 is SYDVKM. The CDR3 nucleotides read TGTGCCAGCAGGCTTAAGAGCGGGGTTATCTACGAGCAGTACTTC. Its translation is CASRLKSGVIYEQYF.

CDR3 nucleotide sequence: TGCAGCGTTGACTACAGGGCTGGAAACACCATATATTTT. It codes for CSVDYRAGNTIYF. The gene calls are TRBV29-1 and TRBJ1-3; a weak D match, TRBD1 (6 bases). Germline V gives CDR1 SQVTM, CDR2 ANQGSEA. The CDR3 has 13 amino acids. The ends were cut back, 3 bases at V and 2 bases at J, with 8 bases in the middle.

This clone has a handful of counts. The CDR3: CASSEVRQRIRTGELFF. CDR3 bases: TGTGCCAGCAGTGAAGTACGGCAGCGGATAAGAACCGGGGAGCTGTTTTTT. The gene calls are TRBV6-1 and TRBJ2-2; a possible D gene is TRBD2 (5 bases). The V and J ends lost 1 base and 5 bases respectively, with 17 bases between them. Per germline, CDR1 MNHNS and CDR2 SASEGT. This CDR3 contains 17 residues.